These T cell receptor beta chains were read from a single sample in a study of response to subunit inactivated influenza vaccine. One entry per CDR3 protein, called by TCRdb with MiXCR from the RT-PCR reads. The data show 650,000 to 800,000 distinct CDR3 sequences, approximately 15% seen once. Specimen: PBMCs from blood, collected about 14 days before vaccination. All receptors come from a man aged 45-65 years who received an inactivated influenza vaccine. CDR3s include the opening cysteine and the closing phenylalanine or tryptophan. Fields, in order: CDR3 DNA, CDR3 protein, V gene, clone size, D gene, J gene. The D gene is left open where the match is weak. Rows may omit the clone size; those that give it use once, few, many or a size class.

cdr3_nt: TGTGCCAGCAGTTACTCCGTCAGGGAGTGGGGGGTTTGGGATGAGCAGTTCTTC
cdr3_aa: CASSYSVREWGVWDEQFF
v_call: TRBV6-5
clone_size: NA
d_call: NA
j_call: TRBJ2-1

cdr3_nt: TGTGCCAGCAGCTTAGGTTTCTTAAGTTACGAGCAGTACTTC
cdr3_aa: CASSLGFLSYEQYF
v_call: TRBV7-9
clone_size: many
d_call: NA
j_call: TRBJ2-7

cdr3_nt: TGCGCCAGCAGCTTTGTTTTGGTTGGGAACACCGGGGAGCTGTTTTTT
cdr3_aa: CASSFVLVGNTGELFF
v_call: TRBV5-1
clone_size: NA
d_call: NA
j_call: TRBJ2-2

cdr3_nt: TGCAGTGCTCCAAAGACTGGGTGGGAGACCCAGTACTTC
cdr3_aa: CSAPKTGWETQYF
v_call: TRBV20-1
clone_size: few
d_call: NA
j_call: TRBJ2-5

cdr3_nt: TGTGCCAGCGGGGACAGGGGACACGAGCAGTACTTC
cdr3_aa: CASGDRGHEQYF
v_call: TRBV28
clone_size: few
d_call: TRBD1
j_call: TRBJ2-7

cdr3_nt: TGTGCCAGCAGCTTAGCCGGCGGGGGGGCGGAGACCCAGTACTTC
cdr3_aa: CASSLAGGGAETQYF
v_call: TRBV7-2
clone_size: few
d_call: TRBD2
j_call: TRBJ2-5

cdr3_nt: TGTGCCAGCAGCTACTACAGGACAGGGCACTATGGCTACACCTTC
cdr3_aa: CASSYYRTGHYGYTF
v_call: TRBV7-9
clone_size: few
d_call: TRBD1
j_call: TRBJ1-2

cdr3_nt: TGTGCCAGCAGTCCGAGGGAGGGGGCGACCGGGGAGCTGTTTTTT
cdr3_aa: CASSPREGATGELFF
v_call: TRBV7-6
clone_size: few
d_call: NA
j_call: TRBJ2-2

cdr3_nt: TGTGCCAGCAGTTTATTGAGGACAGCCATACAAGAGACCCAGCACTTC
cdr3_aa: CASSLLRTAIQETQHF
v_call: TRBV28
clone_size: NA
d_call: NA
j_call: TRBJ2-5

cdr3_nt: TGCAGTGCTAAACCGGGACTAGCCTACAATGAGCAGTTCTTC
cdr3_aa: CSAKPGLAYNEQFF
v_call: TRBV20-1
clone_size: few
d_call: TRBD2
j_call: TRBJ2-1

cdr3_nt: TGTGCCAGCTCACCACTGACAGGGAACACCGGGGAGCTGTTTTTT
cdr3_aa: CASSPLTGNTGELFF
v_call: TRBV18
clone_size: many
d_call: NA
j_call: TRBJ2-2

cdr3_nt: TGTGCCAGCAGTTCCCACTGGGAGAGGAACACTGAAGCTTTCTTT
cdr3_aa: CASSSHWERNTEAFF
v_call: TRBV12-3/TRBV12-4
clone_size: once
d_call: NA
j_call: TRBJ1-1

cdr3_nt: TGTGCCAGCAGCCCCTCAAGTCTAGCGGGGGGCGGTTACGAGCAGTACTTC
cdr3_aa: CASSPSSLAGGGYEQYF
v_call: TRBV13
clone_size: few
d_call: TRBD2
j_call: TRBJ2-7

cdr3_nt: TGTGCCAGCAGTATCCAATATCCCCGGGGACTAGCGAGTTACAATGAGCAGTTCTTC
cdr3_aa: CASSIQYPRGLASYNEQFF
v_call: TRBV27
clone_size: NA
d_call: TRBD2
j_call: TRBJ2-1

cdr3_nt: TGTGCCAGCTCACCGACAATGACCGCGAACACCGGGGAGCTGTTTTTT
cdr3_aa: CASSPTMTANTGELFF
v_call: TRBV18
clone_size: NA
d_call: NA
j_call: TRBJ2-2

cdr3_nt: TGTGCCAGCAGCTTGGGACCTGAGCAGGGAGAGACCCAGTACTTC
cdr3_aa: CASSLGPEQGETQYF
v_call: TRBV7-9
clone_size: few
d_call: NA
j_call: TRBJ2-5

cdr3_nt: TGTGCCAGCAACCCGGCAGTCCAAGAGACCCAGTACTTC
cdr3_aa: CASNPAVQETQYF
v_call: TRBV28
clone_size: many
d_call: NA
j_call: TRBJ2-5

cdr3_nt: TGTGCCATCCGTTACATGGGCACAGATACGCAGCATTTT
cdr3_aa: CAIRYMGTDTQHF
v_call: TRBV5-3
clone_size: NA
d_call: NA
j_call: TRBJ1-5

cdr3_nt: TGTGCCATCAGTGAGTCGACTGGAGGGTGGACAGCAAGTGAAGCTTTCTTT
cdr3_aa: CAISESTGGWTASEAFF
v_call: TRBV10-3
clone_size: NA
d_call: NA
j_call: TRBJ1-1

cdr3_nt: TGTGCCACCAGTAGAAGCGGGAGACAGAATGAGCAGTTCTTC
cdr3_aa: CATSRSGRQNEQFF
v_call: TRBV24-1
clone_size: NA
d_call: TRBD2
j_call: TRBJ2-1

cdr3_nt: TGTGCCAGCAGTTACTCGGGAACAGGCGAGCAGTACTTC
cdr3_aa: CASSYSGTGEQYF
v_call: TRBV6-5
clone_size: few
d_call: NA
j_call: TRBJ2-7

cdr3_nt: TGTGCCAGCAGCCGGGGACAGGGGGCAGGCAATCAGCCCCAGCATTTT
cdr3_aa: CASSRGQGAGNQPQHF
v_call: TRBV12-3/TRBV12-4
clone_size: NA
d_call: TRBD1
j_call: TRBJ1-5

cdr3_nt: TGTGCCAGCAGTGAAGAAGCGGGACTAAGAACCTACGAGCAGTACTTC
cdr3_aa: CASSEEAGLRTYEQYF
v_call: TRBV2
clone_size: NA
d_call: TRBD2
j_call: TRBJ2-7

cdr3_nt: TGCGCCAGCAGCTTGGGGGACGGTCCCCGAAGGTCGCAGTATTTT
cdr3_aa: CASSLGDGPRRSQYF
v_call: TRBV5-1
clone_size: NA
d_call: NA
j_call: TRBJ2-3

cdr3_nt: TGTGCCAGCAGCAAGGGACTAGCGGCCCCCCTCAATGAGCAGTTCTTC
cdr3_aa: CASSKGLAAPLNEQFF
v_call: TRBV21-1
clone_size: few
d_call: NA
j_call: TRBJ2-1

cdr3_nt: TGTGCCAGCAGTTTATTTGGGACAAACACCGGGGAGCTGTTTTTT
cdr3_aa: CASSLFGTNTGELFF
v_call: TRBV27
clone_size: NA
d_call: NA
j_call: TRBJ2-2

cdr3_nt: TGTGCCAGCAGCTTAGGTCTCAGGGGAGACTCACCCCTCCACTTT
cdr3_aa: CASSLGLRGDSPLHF
v_call: TRBV7-2
clone_size: NA
d_call: NA
j_call: TRBJ1-6

cdr3_nt: TGCGCCAGCAGACCCGGACAGGGGACTAGCGGGGGCCTCTCCTACGAGCAGTACTTC
cdr3_aa: CASRPGQGTSGGLSYEQYF
v_call: TRBV5-1
clone_size: NA
d_call: TRBD2
j_call: TRBJ2-7

cdr3_nt: TGCAGCGCTGGGGACTGGGAGACCCAGTACTTC
cdr3_aa: CSAGDWETQYF
v_call: TRBV29-1
clone_size: many
d_call: NA
j_call: TRBJ2-5

cdr3_nt: TGCGCCAGCAGCCAACAGGGGCGGAACACCTTC
cdr3_aa: CASSQQGRNTF
v_call: TRBV4-1
clone_size: NA
d_call: NA
j_call: TRBJ1-2

cdr3_nt: TGCGCCAGCAGCTCAGGTGCGGCAGGGGGAGAGACCCAGTACTTC
cdr3_aa: CASSSGAAGGETQYF
v_call: TRBV5-1
clone_size: many
d_call: TRBD1
j_call: TRBJ2-5

cdr3_nt: TGCAGTGCTTCCCGGGACAGGGGGCTAAACACTGAAGCTTTCTTT
cdr3_aa: CSASRDRGLNTEAFF
v_call: TRBV20-1
clone_size: NA
d_call: TRBD1
j_call: TRBJ1-1

cdr3_nt: TGTGCCAGCAGTGCACAGGGCCTAAGCTCTGGAAACACCATATATTTT
cdr3_aa: CASSAQGLSSGNTIYF
v_call: TRBV6-1
clone_size: NA
d_call: NA
j_call: TRBJ1-3

cdr3_nt: TGTGCCAGCAGTTCCACCGGGACAGGGGCCGTATGGGAAAAACTGTTTTTT
cdr3_aa: CASSSTGTGAVWEKLFF
v_call: TRBV28
clone_size: NA
d_call: TRBD1
j_call: TRBJ1-4

cdr3_nt: TGTGCCAGCAGCCCGCTGTTACAGGGAAACGAGCAGTACTTC
cdr3_aa: CASSPLLQGNEQYF
v_call: TRBV3-1
clone_size: NA
d_call: NA
j_call: TRBJ2-7

cdr3_nt: TGCGCCAGCCTCCGGGGGGTAGCGGGGGCGGAAGAGACCCAGTACTTC
cdr3_aa: CASLRGVAGAEETQYF
v_call: TRBV5-1
clone_size: NA
d_call: TRBD2
j_call: TRBJ2-5

cdr3_nt: TGCGCCAGCAGCCAAGATTCAGGACCTAATGAAAAACTGTTTTTT
cdr3_aa: CASSQDSGPNEKLFF
v_call: TRBV4-3
clone_size: many
d_call: NA
j_call: TRBJ1-4

cdr3_nt: TGTGCCAGCAGGCGGCAGGCGTATGGCTACACCTTC
cdr3_aa: CASRRQAYGYTF
v_call: TRBV6-2/TRBV6-3
clone_size: few
d_call: NA
j_call: TRBJ1-2

cdr3_nt: TGTGCCAGCAGCCTCCAGGGACAGGGGGTTCAGCCCCAGCATTTT
cdr3_aa: CASSLQGQGVQPQHF
v_call: TRBV2
clone_size: NA
d_call: TRBD1
j_call: TRBJ1-5

cdr3_nt: TGTGCCAGCAGCTCCCTAAGTTCAGGGGGTTTCTACGAGCAGTACTTC
cdr3_aa: CASSSLSSGGFYEQYF
v_call: TRBV12-3/TRBV12-4
clone_size: NA
d_call: TRBD1
j_call: TRBJ2-7

cdr3_nt: TGTGCCAGCAGCTTGTTTCCGGGTCCGTCCTACGAGCAGTACTTC
cdr3_aa: CASSLFPGPSYEQYF
v_call: TRBV7-2
clone_size: NA
d_call: NA
j_call: TRBJ2-7

cdr3_nt: TGCGCCAGCAGCCAAGTAATCCGGGCACCGGGCGAGCAGTACTTC
cdr3_aa: CASSQVIRAPGEQYF
v_call: TRBV4-1
clone_size: few
d_call: NA
j_call: TRBJ2-7

cdr3_nt: TGCAGTGCTAAACAACAGGGACGTGGGGCCAACGTCCTGACTTTC
cdr3_aa: CSAKQQGRGANVLTF
v_call: TRBV20-1
clone_size: NA
d_call: NA
j_call: TRBJ2-6

cdr3_nt: TGTGCCAGCAGTTACGTGGGAGATTCCTATGAGCAGTTCTTC
cdr3_aa: CASSYVGDSYEQFF
v_call: TRBV6-2/TRBV6-3
clone_size: few
d_call: NA
j_call: TRBJ2-1

cdr3_nt: TGTGCCAGCAGCTCCGGGACTAGCGGGAGTACTGACGAGCAGTACTTC
cdr3_aa: CASSSGTSGSTDEQYF
v_call: TRBV7-2
clone_size: few
d_call: TRBD2
j_call: TRBJ2-7

cdr3_nt: TGTGCCAGCAGCCAAGAGGGGGACTCTGGGGCCAACGTCCTGACTTTC
cdr3_aa: CASSQEGDSGANVLTF
v_call: TRBV4-2
clone_size: once
d_call: NA
j_call: TRBJ2-6

cdr3_nt: TGTGCCAGCAGTCCCAGGGAACGGGTGAACACTGAAGCTTTCTTT
cdr3_aa: CASSPRERVNTEAFF
v_call: TRBV6-5
clone_size: many
d_call: NA
j_call: TRBJ1-1

cdr3_nt: TGTGCCAGCAGCGTCTCGGGCCTAGCGGTAACCGGGGAGCTGTTTTTT
cdr3_aa: CASSVSGLAVTGELFF
v_call: TRBV9
clone_size: NA
d_call: TRBD2
j_call: TRBJ2-2

cdr3_nt: TGTGCCTGGAGCATACCGGGACTAGGGAACAATGAGCAGTTCTTC
cdr3_aa: CAWSIPGLGNNEQFF
v_call: TRBV30
clone_size: NA
d_call: TRBD2
j_call: TRBJ2-1